The rows below give T cell receptor beta chains drawn from one sample of a study of blood T cell repertoires in COVID-19. Libraries were prepared by immunoSEQ multiplex PCR; TCRdb keeps only in-frame clonotypes and omits some of them. The sample lists more than 300,000 clones, 85% to 90% occurring once. Material for sequencing was PBMCs or T cells enriched from blood (not recorded which). The receptor source for this set is a woman aged 18-29 years who had recovered from COVID-19. CDR3s include the opening cysteine and the closing phenylalanine or tryptophan. The D gene is left open where the match is weak. Clone sizes are given selectively: once, few, many, or a class where the clone is expanded.

>NA|NA|13|TRBJ2-5|TRBV11-2
CASSLVYQETQYF
TGTGCCAGCAGCTTAGTGTATCAAGAGACCCAGTACTTC
>TRBD1|NA|15|TRBJ2-5|TRBV6-5
CASSSRQGAQETQYF
TGTGCCAGCAGTTCGAGACAGGGGGCACAAGAGACCCAGTACTTC
>TRBD1|NA|18|TRBJ2-2|TRBV18
CASSPAPGQGVNTGELFF
TGTGCCAGCTCACCAGCTCCGGGACAGGGTGTTAACACCGGGGAGCTGTTTTTT
>TRBD1|NA|12|TRBJ1-1|TRBV19
CASSTWDSEAFF
TGTGCCAGTAGTACCTGGGACAGTGAAGCTTTCTTT
>TRBD1|NA|14|TRBJ2-7|TRBV5-1
CASSGWDRGYEQYF
TGCGCCAGCAGCGGGTGGGACAGGGGCTACGAGCAGTACTTC
>TRBD2|NA|16|TRBJ2-4|TRBV28
CASRSVGGPAKNIQYF
TGTGCCAGCAGGAGTGTGGGAGGGCCGGCCAAAAACATTCAGTACTTC
>NA|NA|12|TRBJ2-7|TRBV12-3/TRBV12-4
CASSSAPGEQYF
TGTGCCAGCAGTTCTGCTCCGGGAGAGCAGTACTTC
>NA|once|14|TRBJ1-6|TRBV5-1
CASSAGFLGSPLHF
TGCGCCAGCAGCGCGGGCTTCCTTGGTTCACCCCTCCACTTT
>NA|NA|13|TRBJ1-5|TRBV6-5
CAIRGGDNQPQHF
TGTGCCATACGAGGGGGGGATAATCAGCCCCAGCATTTT
>TRBD1|once|15|TRBJ1-5|TRBV6-5
CASSSGTVRNQPQHF
TGTGCCAGCAGCTCCGGGACAGTTCGCAATCAGCCCCAGCATTTT
>TRBD1|NA|18|TRBJ2-6|TRBV6-6
CASSRTGVVVYGANVLTF
TGTGCCAGCAGCCGAACAGGGGTGGTAGTATATGGGGCCAACGTCCTGACTTTC
>TRBD1|NA|14|TRBJ2-5|TRBV18
CASSRSGGAETQYF
TGTGCCAGCTCAAGGTCAGGGGGCGCGGAGACCCAGTACTTC
>NA|few|14|TRBJ1-1|TRBV2
CASSVQGKNTEAFF
TGTGCCAGCAGTGTGCAGGGGAAGAACACTGAAGCTTTCTTT
>TRBD2|NA|15|TRBJ2-3|TRBV7-3
CASSTRTSSTDTQYF
TGTGCCAGCAGCACCCGGACTAGCTCCACAGATACGCAGTATTTT
>NA|NA|13|TRBJ1-2|TRBV19
CASSTGTPDGYTF
TGTGCCAGTAGTACCGGGACACCGGATGGCTACACCTTC
>NA|NA|13|TRBJ1-2|TRBV12-3/TRBV12-4
CASSLARNYGYTF
TGTGCCAGCAGTTTAGCACGGAACTATGGCTACACCTTC
>TRBD2|NA|17|TRBJ2-7|TRBV24-1
CATSDSRFSGVPYEQYF
TGTGCCACCAGTGATTCGCGCTTTAGCGGGGTACCCTACGAGCAGTACTTC
>TRBD1|NA|12|TRBJ1-6|TRBV9
CASSVDRGPLHF
TGTGCCAGCAGCGTGGACAGGGGCCCCCTCCACTTT
>NA|NA|13|TRBJ1-1|TRBV10-3
CATADSMNTEAFF
TGTGCCACCGCGGACAGCATGAACACTGAAGCTTTCTTT